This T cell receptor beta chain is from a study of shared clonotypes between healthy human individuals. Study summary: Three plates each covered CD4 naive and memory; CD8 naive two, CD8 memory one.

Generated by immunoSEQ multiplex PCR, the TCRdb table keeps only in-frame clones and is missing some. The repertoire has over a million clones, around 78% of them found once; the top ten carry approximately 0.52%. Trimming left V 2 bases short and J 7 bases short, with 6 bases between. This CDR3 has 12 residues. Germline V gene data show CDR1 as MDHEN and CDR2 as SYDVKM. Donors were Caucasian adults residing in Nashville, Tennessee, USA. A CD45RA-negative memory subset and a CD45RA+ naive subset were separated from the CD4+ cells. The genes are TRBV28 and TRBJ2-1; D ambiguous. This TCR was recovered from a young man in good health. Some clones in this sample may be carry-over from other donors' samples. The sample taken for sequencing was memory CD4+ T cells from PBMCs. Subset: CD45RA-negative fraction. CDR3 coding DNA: TGTGCCAGCAGTTTAGTAGGGAATGAGCAGTTCTTC. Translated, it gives CASSLVGNEQFF.